The clone carrying this T cell receptor beta chain was detected only a few times. These data belong to a study of blood T cell repertoires in COVID-19. Those enrolled, adults aged about 18 to 89 years, came from around 25 US areas. Measured with immunoSEQ multiplex PCR; TCRdb has only the in-frame clones, and not every one. The sample has about 290,000 clones; approximately 91% are singletons. V was pared by 2 bases and J by 1 base, with 12 bases between. Germline V gene sequence: CDR1 KGHSH, CDR2 LQKENI. The CDR3 is 16 amino acids. The genes are TRBV18 and TRBJ1-5; D might be TRBD1 (5 bases). The TCR comes from a woman in her 40s who had recovered from COVID-19. The specimen sequenced was PBMCs or T cells enriched from blood (not recorded which). The CDR3 DNA sequence: TGTGCCAGCTCACCATCCGCAGGGCAGAGCAATCAGCCCCAGCATTTT. This translates into CASSPSAGQSNQPQHF.